This TCR beta chain was observed in a study of cytomegalovirus exposure and HLA in healthy donors. Primers for the PCR totalled 60 Vbeta and 13 Jbeta. Clones were sequenced by immunoSEQ multiplex PCR, and TCRdb holds only the in-frame ones, with some missing. The data show 45,000 to 65,000 clones, about 71% seen once. V gave up 0 bases and J gave up 5 bases; unmatched junction bases: 7. The CDR3 spans 16 residues. CDR1 is SGHDT and CDR2 is YYEEEE in the germline V gene. The chain joins TRBV5-6 to TRBJ1-5; TRBD1 matches 8 bases. Sequenced sample: PBMCs. The clonotype comes from a woman between 50 and 59 years old in good health and CMV-seropositive. CDR3 in DNA: TGTGCCAGCAGCTTGGGGGGACAGGCTCGGGATCAGCCCCAGCATTTT. It codes for CASSLGGQARDQPQHF.